The rows below give T cell receptor beta chains drawn from one sample of a study of T cell repertoires in cytomegalovirus infection. TCRdb used MiXCR to reprocess the reads, holding one entry per CDR3 protein. The data hold roughly 760,000 distinct CDR3 sequences, with 35% to 45% observed a single time. Input material: PBMCs. The receptors come from a human donor in good health (CMV status not recorded). Some clones in this sample may be carry-over from other donors' samples. CDR3s include the opening cysteine and the closing phenylalanine or tryptophan. Each record gives: J gene, V gene, CDR3 protein.

J gene: TRBJ2-7
V gene: TRBV6-5
CDR3 protein: CASSYLDEQYF

J gene: TRBJ2-3
V gene: TRBV19
CDR3 protein: CASSLRPSADTQYF

J gene: TRBJ2-7
V gene: TRBV7-8
CDR3 protein: CASSSGLPEGEQYF

J gene: TRBJ2-3
V gene: TRBV7-2
CDR3 protein: CASSLQGRTDTQYF

J gene: TRBJ1-1
V gene: TRBV7-8
CDR3 protein: CASSLGQSNTEAFF

J gene: TRBJ2-7
V gene: TRBV7-8
CDR3 protein: CASSLELWGHEQYF

J gene: TRBJ1-5
V gene: TRBV12-3/TRBV12-4
CDR3 protein: CASRPGTGGRQPQHF

J gene: TRBJ1-5
V gene: TRBV20-1
CDR3 protein: CSASPRGAAQPQHF

J gene: TRBJ1-6
V gene: TRBV12-3/TRBV12-4
CDR3 protein: CASRQGGGYNSPLHF

J gene: TRBJ1-5
V gene: TRBV25-1
CDR3 protein: CASSDSGRQPQHF

J gene: TRBJ2-7
V gene: TRBV7-2
CDR3 protein: CASSLWTGEDEQYF

J gene: TRBJ2-7
V gene: TRBV5-4
CDR3 protein: CASSLEPFTYEQYF

J gene: TRBJ2-1
V gene: TRBV20-1
CDR3 protein: CSARDWDRGVNEQFF

J gene: TRBJ2-3
V gene: TRBV6-2/TRBV6-3
CDR3 protein: CASNALRGVDTQYF

J gene: TRBJ1-2
V gene: TRBV19
CDR3 protein: CASSPGSAKAGYTF

J gene: TRBJ2-7
V gene: TRBV20-1
CDR3 protein: CSAKPWNEQYF

J gene: TRBJ1-2
V gene: TRBV5-1
CDR3 protein: CASCRLGASGYTF

J gene: TRBJ1-6
V gene: TRBV7-2
CDR3 protein: CASSLFPSSQNNSPLHF

J gene: TRBJ1-5
V gene: TRBV19
CDR3 protein: CASSIDGLGARPQHF

J gene: TRBJ2-2
V gene: TRBV11-3
CDR3 protein: CASSGGRKNTGELFF

J gene: TRBJ2-1
V gene: TRBV5-1
CDR3 protein: CASSPTGLAGTYNEQFF

J gene: TRBJ2-2
V gene: TRBV19
CDR3 protein: CASSIWGQTNTGELFF

J gene: TRBJ2-1
V gene: TRBV19
CDR3 protein: CASSIHDEQFF

J gene: TRBJ1-2
V gene: TRBV19
CDR3 protein: CASIIVAGGLVGYTF

J gene: TRBJ2-7
V gene: TRBV24-1
CDR3 protein: CATRAGTGTYEQYF

J gene: TRBJ2-7
V gene: TRBV7-2
CDR3 protein: CASSSLLSYEQYF

J gene: TRBJ1-1
V gene: TRBV7-8
CDR3 protein: CASSLKGGSGSLYTEAFF

J gene: TRBJ1-4
V gene: TRBV28
CDR3 protein: CASSPRAGEKLFF

J gene: TRBJ1-4
V gene: TRBV5-1
CDR3 protein: CASSLGLGQGGEKLFF

J gene: TRBJ2-1
V gene: TRBV28
CDR3 protein: CASSLYRRTSGAVDYNEQFF

J gene: TRBJ2-1
V gene: TRBV27
CDR3 protein: CASSHGLAGSNEQFF

J gene: TRBJ2-1
V gene: TRBV7-3
CDR3 protein: CASSPKAGWDEQFF

J gene: TRBJ1-2
V gene: TRBV28
CDR3 protein: CASSPLGQVGNYGYTF

J gene: TRBJ2-2
V gene: TRBV14
CDR3 protein: CASSRMTSVGTGELFF

J gene: TRBJ1-6
V gene: TRBV2
CDR3 protein: CAIREGRSYNSPLHF

J gene: TRBJ1-2
V gene: TRBV4-1
CDR3 protein: CASSHVQGNYGYTF

J gene: TRBJ1-1
V gene: TRBV29-1
CDR3 protein: CSVFNTEAFF

J gene: TRBJ1-1
V gene: TRBV12-3/TRBV12-4
CDR3 protein: CASRANTEAFF

J gene: TRBJ1-5
V gene: TRBV28
CDR3 protein: CASSGADRAGVQPQHF

J gene: TRBJ1-5
V gene: TRBV7-9
CDR3 protein: CASSSWDRGGNQPQHF

J gene: TRBJ2-5
V gene: TRBV2
CDR3 protein: CASSQFLAGDRETQYF

J gene: TRBJ2-5
V gene: TRBV28
CDR3 protein: CASSSQEGWSQETQYF

J gene: TRBJ2-1
V gene: TRBV2
CDR3 protein: CASSYSGSYNEQFF

J gene: TRBJ1-3
V gene: TRBV6-5
CDR3 protein: CASTRGRPTVGNTIYF

J gene: TRBJ1-1
V gene: TRBV28
CDR3 protein: CASSPYAGRMNTEAFF

J gene: TRBJ1-5
V gene: TRBV4-2
CDR3 protein: CASSQDPEGQGGQPQHF

J gene: TRBJ2-1
V gene: TRBV7-2
CDR3 protein: CDSSLGAGVHNEQFF

J gene: TRBJ2-1
V gene: TRBV12-3/TRBV12-4
CDR3 protein: CASTLGDRGLYNEQFF

J gene: TRBJ2-3
V gene: TRBV6-1
CDR3 protein: CASSPRRGPGTDTQYF

J gene: TRBJ2-1
V gene: TRBV20-1
CDR3 protein: CSARGGAKAHEQFF

J gene: TRBJ2-7
V gene: TRBV27
CDR3 protein: CASTLNTRGHEQYF